This entry lists 31 T cell receptor beta chains sequenced from one sample in a study of T-cell reconstitution after alpha-beta-depleted transplantation in children. Molecular barcoding with unique molecular identifiers was used for the TCRbeta library. MiXCR was run by TCRdb on the PCR reads, yielding one entry per CDR3 protein. Of about 490,000 distinct CDR3 sequences detected, roughly a tenth appear once; the ten largest clones hold around 2.2%. The source was PBMCs, collected before TCRalphabeta/CD19-depleted stem cell transplant. Receptors were obtained from a child aged 2 to 10 with inherited bone marrow failure, due to receive a stem cell transplant.

This clonotype was observed a handful of times. V gene TRBV20-1 combines with J gene TRBJ2-1; D remains unclear. V was pared by 6 bases and J by 2 bases, with 14 bases between. The CDR3 sequence is 14 residues long. The V gene's germline CDR1 is DFQATT and CDR2 SNEGSKA (reference sequence). The CDR3 is CSARASVAYNEQFF. The CDR3 nucleotides read TGCAGTGCCCGAGCCAGCGTTGCCTACAATGAGCAGTTCTTC.

This clonotype has ten or more counts. This chain connects TRBV4-3 to TRBJ1-2, with D perhaps matching TRBD1 (6 bases). The CDR3 contains 14 residues. Trimming removed 0 bases from V and 4 bases from J, with 9 bases in between. Germline V gene sequence: CDR1 LGHNA, CDR2 YSLEER. In DNA form, the CDR3 reads TGCGCCAGCAGCCAAGAGGGGGCGGCCTATGGCTACACCTTC. The encoded protein is CASSQEGAAYGYTF.

This clonotype came up many times. The chain couples TRBV12-3 or TRBV12-4 to TRBJ2-7; 7 nucleotides match TRBD1. Trimming at V came to 6 bases and at J to 1 base, leaving 9 bases not matched to a gene. The CDR3 runs 15 residues. The CDR3 loop reads CASSLDRDLSYEQYF. The DNA of the CDR3 is TGTGCCAGCAGCCTTGACAGGGACCTTTCCTACGAGCAGTACTTC.

This clonotype has ten or more counts. The chain couples TRBV5-6 to TRBJ2-2; 14 bases agree with TRBD2. J lost 4 bases, V lost 5 bases, and 7 bases had no gene match. The CDR3 totals 17 residues. Germline V gene data show CDR1 as SGHDT and CDR2 as YYEEEE. CDR3 sequence (DNA): TGTGCCAGCAGTCATCCGGGACTAGCGGGAGTCACCGGGGAGCTGTTTTTT. This sequence encodes CASSHPGLAGVTGELFF.

This chain uses TRBV6-2 or TRBV6-3 with TRBJ2-5, with TRBD2 matching 13 bases. Per the germline V gene, CDR1 is MNHEY and CDR2 is SVGEGT. Trimming cost V 2 bases and J 9 bases; bases outside gene matches: 0. The CDR3 has 13 amino acids. CDR3: CASSYGLAGAQYF. The CDR3 DNA reads TGTGCCAGCAGTTACGGACTAGCGGGAGCCCAGTACTTC.

This clonotype came up a few times. V gene TRBV27 combines with J gene TRBJ2-2; 15 bases map to TRBD2. The germline V gene encodes CDR1 MNHEY and CDR2 SMNVEV (reference sequence). The V gene end was trimmed by 4 bases and the J gene end by 6 bases; junction bases not matched to a gene: 3. This CDR3 is built from 16 residues. CDR3 region: CASSSWTSGRAGELFF. The DNA for the CDR3 is TGTGCCAGCAGTTCATGGACTAGCGGGAGGGCCGGGGAGCTGTTTTTT.

This clonotype was seen many times. The chain carries TRBV29-1 and TRBJ1-2; D is unclear. The germline V gene has CDR1 SQVTM and CDR2 ANQGSEA. CDR3 size: 13 residues. Trimming took 5 bases from V and 8 from J, leaving 18 bases between them. The CDR3 spells CSVRRKVGRGYTF. In nucleotides, the CDR3 is TGCAGCGTTAGGAGGAAGGTTGGGAGGGGCTACACCTTC.

The table lists this clonotype with a few counts. The V gene is TRBV20-1, the J gene TRBJ2-1, with 10 bases identical to TRBD2. Looked up from germline, CDR1 is DFQATT and CDR2 is SNEGSKA (reference sequence). There are 15 residues in the CDR3. Trimming took 0 bases from V and 4 from J; bases not matched to a gene: 3. The CDR3: CSAREPSGSYNEQFF. DNA of the CDR3: TGCAGTGCTAGAGAACCTAGCGGGAGTTACAATGAGCAGTTCTTC.

This clonotype was counted at least ten times. The chain couples TRBV6-6 to TRBJ2-2; D is undetermined. Germline V CDR1 and CDR2: MNHNY, SVGAGI (reference sequence). The CDR3 totals 13 residues. Trimming cost V 4 bases and J 6 bases, with 9 bases left between them. CDR3 sequence (DNA): TGTGCCAGCAGTTGGAGAAAGCCCGGGGAGCTGTTTTTT. This gives the protein CASSWRKPGELFF.

This clonotype was recorded at least ten times. V gene TRBV9 combines with J gene TRBJ2-2; 7 bases match TRBD2. The length of the CDR3 is 15 residues. CDR1 and CDR2 (germline): SGDLS, YYNGEE. J gave up 4 bases and V 0 bases, and 3 bases lay outside the gene matches. The CDR3: CASSVEAGVTGELFF. The CDR3 region has the DNA TGTGCCAGCAGCGTAGAGGCGGGAGTCACCGGGGAGCTGTTTTTT.

This clonotype was seen at least ten times. V and J are TRBV7-2 and TRBJ2-3, with 8 bases that match TRBD2. The CDR3 extends over 15 amino acids. The V segment lost 3 bases and the J segment 0 bases; nucleotides outside the gene matches: 2. CDR1 and CDR2 (germline): SGHTA, FQGNSA. CDR3 nucleotide sequence: TGTGCCAGCAGCTTCGCTAGCGGGAGCACAGATACGCAGTATTTT. Translation gives CASSFASGSTDTQYF.

This clonotype was counted at least ten times. This chain joins TRBV4-2 and TRBJ1-1; D gene ambiguous. CDR1 and CDR2 from the germline V gene are LGHNA and YNFKEQ. Trimming took off 0 bases at V and 0 bases at J, with 11 bases between the two ends. This CDR3 has 16 residues. CDR3 DNA sequence: TGTGCCAGCAGCCAAGATTCCTGGCGGTTGAACACTGAAGCTTTCTTT. It translates to CASSQDSWRLNTEAFF.

This clonotype came up many times. The chain joins TRBV29-1 to TRBJ2-2; possibly TRBD1 for D (5 bases). V shed 7 bases and J shed 0 bases, with 9 bases lying between them. The CDR3 extends over 13 amino acids. Germline assignment: CDR1 SQVTM and CDR2 ANQGSEA. CDR3 nucleotide sequence: TGCAGCGCTGGGGCTCCGAACACCGGGGAGCTGTTTTTT. Protein sequence: CSAGAPNTGELFF.

This clonotype was seen ten or more times. This chain connects TRBV5-6 to TRBJ2-3; tentatively, D is TRBD1 (6 bases). CDR3 size: 15 residues. Germline CDR1 and CDR2: SGHDT and YYEEEE. V was pared by 2 bases and J by 2 bases, with 12 bases between. The DNA for the CDR3 is TGTGCCAGCAGCTTAGGGGGAATATACACAGATACGCAGTATTTT. Protein: CASSLGGIYTDTQYF. Together with reference TRBV5-6 and TRBJ2-3, the CDR3 gives the full variable domain: DAGVTQSPTHLIKTRGQQVTLRCSPKSGHDTVSWYQQALGQGPQFIFQYYEEEERQRGNFPDRFSGHQFPNYSSELNVNALLLGDSALYLCASSLGGIYTDTQYFGPGTRLTVL.

V gene TRBV23-1 combines with J gene TRBJ2-3; D is perhaps TRBD2 (5 bases). TRBV23-1 belongs to the ORF category, with a function that is uncertain. Deletions cut 6 bases from V and 1 base from J, with 11 bases between. The CDR3 is 14 residues long. CDR3 coding DNA: TGCGCCAGCAGGATTGACGGGGGCACAGATACGCAGTATTTT. It encodes CASRIDGGTDTQYF.

The chain uses TRBV4-3 and TRBJ2-2; no firm D call. Between the trimmed V and J ends, which lost 2 bases and 1 base, there was a span of 5 bases. The CDR3 consists of 14 residues. The germline V gene has CDR1 LGHNA and CDR2 YSLEER. CDR3 in amino acids: CASSQNKNTGELFF. The CDR3 nucleotides read TGCGCCAGCAGCCAAAATAAGAACACCGGGGAGCTGTTTTTT.

This clonotype has at least ten counts. This chain links TRBV29-1 with TRBJ2-3, with 11 bases aligning to TRBD2. The CDR3 runs 14 residues. Germline CDR1 SQVTM, CDR2 ANQGSEA. Unmatched junction bases numbered 5, after V lost 5 bases and J lost 4 bases. The CDR3 reads CSVLSGREPDTQYF. CDR3 DNA: TGCAGCGTTCTTAGCGGGAGGGAGCCAGATACGCAGTATTTT.

Many counts were recorded for this clonotype. The gene calls are TRBV27 and TRBJ2-7; perhaps TRBD2 as D (6 bases). V lost 2 bases and J lost 4, with 21 bases in between. The CDR3 length is 17 residues. The germline V gene has CDR1 MNHEY and CDR2 SMNVEV (reference sequence). The CDR3 DNA sequence: TGTGCCAGCAGTTTAGGGAGGCCGGGCCTCGGACGGTACGAGCAGTACTTC. Its translation is CASSLGRPGLGRYEQYF.

This clonotype showed up just a few times. V is TRBV29-1 and J is TRBJ2-1, with D possibly TRBD1 on 6 matching bases. The V end was cut by 5 bases, the J end by 5 bases, with 16 bases between. CDR3 length: 14 amino acids. Germline V lookup: CDR1 SQVTM, CDR2 ANQGSEA. CDR3 region: CSVFRRDRHNEQFF. For the CDR3, the DNA is TGCAGCGTTTTTAGGCGAGACAGGCACAATGAGCAGTTCTTC.

In this sample, this clonotype turned up many times. The chain employs TRBV6-2 or TRBV6-3 and TRBJ2-1; D gene unclear. V lost 2 bases to trimming and J lost 8 bases, with 7 bases between them. The CDR3 totals 12 residues. Per the germline V gene, CDR1 is MNHEY and CDR2 is SVGEGT. The CDR3 sequence: CASSYPVDEQFF. CDR3 bases: TGTGCCAGCAGTTACCCGGTAGATGAGCAGTTCTTC.

V gene TRBV20-1 combines with J gene TRBJ1-1; a possible D gene is TRBD1 (6 bases). Per the germline V gene, CDR1 is DFQATT and CDR2 is SNEGSKA (reference sequence). The V and J ends lost 3 bases and 3 bases respectively, with 11 bases between them. This CDR3 comprises 13 residues. The CDR3 spells CSARPDRYTEAFF. The CDR3 DNA is TGCAGTGCTAGGCCCGACAGGTACACTGAAGCTTTCTTT.

This clonotype was found many times. This chain links TRBV27 with TRBJ2-1; D may match TRBD1 or TRBD2 (5 bases each). The CDR3 loop spans 15 amino acids. The V and J ends lost 5 bases and 8 bases respectively, with 19 bases between them. Germline V gene sequence: CDR1 MNHEY, CDR2 SMNVEV (reference sequence). The CDR3 coding sequence is TGTGCCAGCAGTCCGACAGTCCGGAGGTCCGATGAGCAGTTCTTC. Residues: CASSPTVRRSDEQFF.

This clonotype was seen ten or more times. The genes are TRBV10-3 and TRBJ2-2; D gene ambiguous. The CDR3 is made up of 14 amino acids. Trimming stripped 2 bases from V and 1 base from J, with 5 bases between. CDR1 ENHRY and CDR2 SYGVKD come from the germline V gene. The CDR3 spells CAISEARNTGELFF. DNA for the CDR3: TGTGCCATCAGTGAGGCCAGGAACACCGGGGAGCTGTTTTTT.

This clonotype was seen many times. The chain carries TRBV10-3 and TRBJ1-2; 7 nucleotides align to TRBD1. This CDR3 contains 15 residues. The trim removed 4 bases at V and 4 bases at J, leaving 9 bases unmatched. From germline, CDR1 is ENHRY and CDR2 SYGVKD. CDR3 DNA: TGTGCCATCAGTGCCGGGACAGAGAAGGGCTATGGCTACACCTTC. Protein product: CAISAGTEKGYGYTF.

Turning to this clonotype: Given a much more abundant clone one base away, this may be a read error. The chain recombines TRBV20-1 with TRBJ2-1; D possibly uses TRBD1 or TRBD2 (5 bases each). CDR1 and CDR2 (germline): DFQATT, SNEGSKA (reference sequence). CDR3 size: 11 residues. CDR3 nucleotide sequence: TGCAGTACTAGTTATCCCCAGGGCCGGTTCTTC. Its translation: CSTSYPQGRFF.

A few counts support this clonotype. The chain joins TRBV27 to TRBJ2-7; weak D call: TRBD1 (6 bases). The V gene lost 4 bases and the J gene lost 5 bases, with 12 bases spanning the gap. This CDR3 has 13 amino acids. CDR1 is MNHEY and CDR2 is SMNVEV in the germline V gene (reference sequence). CDR3 DNA sequence: TGTGCCAGCAGTTCGGCAGGGGACGACGAGCAGTACTTC. Protein: CASSSAGDDEQYF.

This clonotype was recorded at least ten times. The chain is built from TRBV15 and TRBJ2-5, with TRBD2 as a possible D gene (5 bases). Trimming shortened V by 1 base and J by 3 bases, and 18 bases separated the two germline ends. This CDR3 has 17 amino acids. Germline V lookup: CDR1 LNHNV, CDR2 YYDKDF (reference sequence). The CDR3 region has the DNA TGTGCCACCAGCAGAGCCCCCCCAGCGGAGGCCAAAGAGACCCAGTACTTC. This gives the protein CATSRAPPAEAKETQYF. Combining the CDR3 with reference TRBV15 and TRBJ2-5 gives the whole variable domain DAMVIQNPRYQVTQFGKPVTLSCSQTLNHNVMYWYQQKSSQAPKLLFHYYDKDFNNEADTPDNFQSRRPNTSFCFLDIRSPGLGDTAMYLCATSRAPPAEAKETQYFGPGTRLLVL.

Many counts were recorded for this clonotype. The CDR3 DNA sequence: TGTGCCAGCATATTGAGGGCTGGTAATCAGCCCCAGCATTTT. Its protein product is CASILRAGNQPQHF. The rearrangement joins TRBV2 to TRBJ1-5, with unresolved D. Germline-derived CDR1 and CDR2 are SNHLY and FYNNEI. The CDR3 has 14 amino acids. V dropped 7 bases and J dropped 4 bases, with 14 bases sitting between them.

This clonotype was observed at least ten times. The chain joins TRBV10-3 to TRBJ1-1; D unclear. The V end was cut by 3 bases, the J end by 6 bases, with 5 bases between. The CDR3 sequence is 11 residues long. Germline V gene sequence: CDR1 ENHRY, CDR2 SYGVKD. In DNA, the CDR3 is TGTGCCATCAGTGACGGTGCTGAAGCTTTCTTT. It yields the protein CAISDGAEAFF.

The chain employs TRBV7-2 and TRBJ1-2, with TRBD1 identical over 10 bases. J gave up 6 bases and V 5 bases, and 9 bases lay outside the gene matches. The CDR3 covers 15 residues. The germline CDR1 and CDR2 sequences are SGHTA and FQGNSA. The CDR3: CASSHRTGTGDGYTF. CDR3 in DNA: TGTGCCAGCAGCCATCGAACCGGGACAGGGGATGGCTACACCTTC.

The chain combines TRBV7-6 with TRBJ1-6, with TRBD1 identical over 8 bases. The germline CDR1 and CDR2 sequences are SGHVS and FNYEAQ. The CDR3 length is 15 residues. V shed 5 bases, J shed 10 bases, and the junction held 10 bases outside the gene matches. The CDR3 DNA reads as TGTGCCAGCAGCCGCGACAGGGGCCCTGCCTCACCCCTCCACTTT. As protein: CASSRDRGPASPLHF.